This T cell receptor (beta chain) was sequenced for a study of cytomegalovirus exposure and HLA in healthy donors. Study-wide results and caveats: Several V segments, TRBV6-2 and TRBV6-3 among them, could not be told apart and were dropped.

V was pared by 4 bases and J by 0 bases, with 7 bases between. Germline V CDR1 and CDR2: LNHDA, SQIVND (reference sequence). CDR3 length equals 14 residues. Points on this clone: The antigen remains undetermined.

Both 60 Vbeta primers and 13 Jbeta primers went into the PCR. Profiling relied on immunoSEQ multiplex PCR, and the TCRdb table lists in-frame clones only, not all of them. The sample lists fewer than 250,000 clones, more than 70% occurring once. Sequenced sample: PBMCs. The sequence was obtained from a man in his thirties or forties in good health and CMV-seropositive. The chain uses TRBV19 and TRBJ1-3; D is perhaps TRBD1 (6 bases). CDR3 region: CASSRTASGNTIYF. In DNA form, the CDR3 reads TGTGCCAGTAGTAGGACAGCCTCTGGAAACACCATATATTTT.